These 6 T cell receptor beta chains share one sample of origin, sequenced in a study of CD8 T cells in Susac syndrome. RNA in amounts of about 0.5 to 1 ug was reverse transcribed with random hexamers. TCRdb re-called the immunoSEQ multiplex PCR reads with MiXCR, one entry per CDR3 protein. The table has roughly 100,000 distinct CDR3 sequences, roughly 94% seen once; the top ten hold over 0.3%. Sequencing input: CD4+ T cells from PBMCs. These receptor sequences come from a human donor with Susac syndrome.

DNA of the CDR3: TGTGCCAGCAGTGGACCGAAGCAGTTCTTC. It translates to CASSGPKQFF. V is TRBV28 and J is TRBJ2-1, with D unresolved. The CDR3 is 10 amino acids. The germline gives CDR1 MDHEN, CDR2 SYDVKM. V lost 5 bases to trimming and J lost 11 bases, with 7 bases between them. Filled out from reference TRBV28 and TRBJ2-1, the complete variable domain reads DVKVTQSSRYLVKRTGEKVFLECVQDMDHENMFWYRQDPGLGLRLIYFSYDVKMKEKGDIPEGYSVSREKKERFSLILESASTNQTSMYLCASSGPKQFFGPGTRLTVL.

V usage is TRBV12-3 or TRBV12-4 and J usage is TRBJ1-2; D remains unclear. This CDR3 is built from 12 residues. V lost 6 bases and J lost 5, with 10 bases in between. CDR3 DNA sequence: TGTGCCAGCAGCCCCTCCGGGTATGGCTACACCTTC. Amino acid sequence: CASSPSGYGYTF.

This rearrangement joins TRBV20-1 to TRBJ1-1; D unresolved. CDR1 is DFQATT, CDR2 SNEGSKA, per germline (reference sequence). CDR3 length: 14 residues. Trimming removed 6 bases at V and 3 bases at J, with 17 bases between. The CDR3 region has the DNA TGCAGTGCAGACCGTGACCAGCGACACACTGAAGCTTTCTTT. This encodes CSADRDQRHTEAFF.

V gene TRBV20-1 combines with J gene TRBJ2-7, with 11 bases that match TRBD2. V was clipped by 6 bases and J by 3 bases; unmatched bases: 10. Germline-derived CDR1 and CDR2 are DFQATT and SNEGSKA (reference sequence). CDR3 length equals 15 residues. The CDR3 sequence: CSADPVTSGGYEQYF. The CDR3 DNA is TGCAGTGCCGACCCTGTCACTAGCGGGGGCTACGAGCAGTACTTC.

The J gene is TRBJ2-1, the V gene TRBV29-1, with 12 bases identical to TRBD2. Per germline, CDR1 SQVTM and CDR2 ANQGSEA. Trimming at V came to 6 bases and at J to 5 bases, leaving 29 bases not matched to a gene. The CDR3 spans 22 residues. The CDR3 DNA sequence: TGCAGCGTCATCCCCCAGACTAGCGGGGGTACGGGACGAATCCCCCAGAACAATGAGCAGTTCTTC. It is translated as CSVIPQTSGGTGRIPQNNEQFF.

The rearrangement links TRBV28 to TRBJ1-6; D may be TRBD1 (5 bases). The CDR3 covers 13 residues. Germline assignment: CDR1 MDHEN and CDR2 SYDVKM. V lost 4 bases to trimming and J lost 10 bases, with 11 bases between them. CDR3 bases: TGTGCCAGCAGTTCCGGGGGAAGGTCACCCCTCCACTTT. Its translation: CASSSGGRSPLHF. The variable domain in full, with the rest retrieved from reference TRBV28 and TRBJ1-6, is DVKVTQSSRYLVKRTGEKVFLECVQDMDHENMFWYRQDPGLGLRLIYFSYDVKMKEKGDIPEGYSVSREKKERFSLILESASTNQTSMYLCASSSGGRSPLHFGNGTRLTVT.